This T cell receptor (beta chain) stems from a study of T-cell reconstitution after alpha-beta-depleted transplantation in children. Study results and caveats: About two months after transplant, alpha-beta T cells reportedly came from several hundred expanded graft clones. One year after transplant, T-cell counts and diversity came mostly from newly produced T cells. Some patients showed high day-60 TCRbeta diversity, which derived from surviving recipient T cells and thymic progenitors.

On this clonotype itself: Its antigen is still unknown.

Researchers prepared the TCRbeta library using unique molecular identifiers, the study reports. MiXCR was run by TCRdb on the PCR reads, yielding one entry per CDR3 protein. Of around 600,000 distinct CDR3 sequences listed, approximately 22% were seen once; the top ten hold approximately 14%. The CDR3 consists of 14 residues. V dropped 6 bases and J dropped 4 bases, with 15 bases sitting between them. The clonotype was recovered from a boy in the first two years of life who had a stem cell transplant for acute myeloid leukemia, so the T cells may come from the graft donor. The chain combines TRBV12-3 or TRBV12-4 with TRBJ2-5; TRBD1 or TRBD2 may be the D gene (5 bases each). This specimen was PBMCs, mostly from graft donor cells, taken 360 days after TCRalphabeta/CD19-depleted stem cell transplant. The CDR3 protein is CASSLLGDPETQYF. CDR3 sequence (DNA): TGTGCCAGCAGCCTTCTAGGGGACCCAGAGACCCAGTACTTC.